This passage covers 22 T cell receptor beta chains from one sample sequenced in a study of blood T cell repertoires in COVID-19. The protocol was immunoSEQ multiplex PCR, while the TCRdb copy is restricted to in-frame clones and leaves out a portion. The sample has fewer than 500,000 clones, roughly 89% seen once. Sequenced sample: peripheral blood. Source of these receptors: a young woman with acute or convalescent COVID-19.

The rearrangement links TRBV27 to TRBJ1-4; D possibly corresponds to TRBD1 (6 bases). Trimming shortened V by 6 bases and J by 5 bases, and 16 bases separated the two germline ends. CDR3 size: 15 residues. Germline loops: CDR1 MNHEY, CDR2 SMNVEV (reference sequence). CDR3 DNA sequence: TGTGCCAGCAGACAATCGACAGGCTCAAATGAAAAACTGTTTTTT. Translating it yields CASRQSTGSNEKLFF.

This clone came up once. J is TRBJ2-1 and V is TRBV12-2; the D call of TRBD1 is as the table states it, not checked on the DNA. TRBV12-2 is flagged as a pseudogene. The CDR3 contains 16 residues. The CDR3 sequence: CASRLVTGQGGYEQFF. The CDR3 bases are TGTGCAAGTCGCTTAGTGACAGGACAGGGGGGCTATGAGCAGTTCTTC.

The J gene is TRBJ2-1, the V gene TRBV3-1 (or the pseudogene TRBV3-2); no reliable D call. This CDR3 is 14 amino acids long. Per germline, CDR1 LGHDT and CDR2 YNNKEL (reference sequence). V gave up 0 bases and J gave up 7 bases, with 10 bases separating them. Here the CDR3 reads CASSQDSSGNEQFF. For the CDR3, the DNA is TGTGCCAGCAGCCAAGATAGCTCGGGTAATGAGCAGTTCTTC.

The V and J genes are TRBV23-1 and TRBJ1-6; D ambiguous. TRBV23-1 is annotated as an ORF whose role is uncertain. CDR3 length: 16 residues. Trimming removed 0 bases at V and 4 bases at J, with 10 bases between. DNA of the CDR3: TGCGCCAGCAGTCAATCTCCGGGGTGGTATAATTCACCCCTCCACTTT. It yields the protein CASSQSPGWYNSPLHF.

The rearrangement links TRBV28 to TRBJ1-2; 7 bases align to TRBD1. The CDR3 runs to 14 residues. V shed 1 base and J 6 bases; nucleotides not matched to a gene: 5. CDR1 and CDR2 (germline): MDHEN, SYDVKM. This CDR3 reads CASSLYPGTDGYTF. The CDR3 bases are TGTGCCAGCAGTTTATACCCCGGGACAGATGGCTACACCTTC.

The rearrangement joins TRBV12-5 to TRBJ2-7, with 9 bases identical to TRBD1. Trimming cost V 4 bases and J 3 bases; bases outside gene matches: 19. CDR1 and CDR2 (germline): LGHNT, FRNRAP. The CDR3 is made up of 19 amino acids. CDR3 in DNA: TGTGCTAGTGGTTCGGGCGGGGACAGGGAATCCGTCAGGGTCTACGAGCAGTACTTC. It codes for CASGSGGDRESVRVYEQYF.

Comments on this clone: The junction does not match germline at one end; this may be a read error. The chain recombines TRBV13 with TRBJ2-5; 11 bases match TRBD1. CDR1 PRHDT and CDR2 FYEKMQ come from the germline V gene (reference sequence). There are 15 residues in the CDR3. CDR3 sequence (DNA): TGTGCCAGCAGCCTAGGGGACAGGGGGGAAGAGACCCAGTACTTC. This codes for CASSLGDRGEETQYF.

This chain joins TRBV5-4 and TRBJ1-1, with D uncertain. Germline CDR1 SGHNT, CDR2 YYREEE (reference sequence). The CDR3 sequence is 14 residues long. V lost 5 bases and J 0 bases, leaving 11 bases between the germline ends. In DNA, the CDR3 is TGTGCCAGCAGTCCCAGCGGGGTGAACACTGAAGCTTTCTTT. Its translation is CASSPSGVNTEAFF.

The rearrangement uses TRBV24-1 and TRBJ2-7; TRBD1 agrees at 10 bases. CDR1 and CDR2 (germline): KGHDR, SFDVKD. V was pared by 2 bases and J by 5 bases, with 5 bases of the junction left unmatched. This CDR3 is built from 15 residues. DNA of the CDR3: TGTGCCACCAGTGATTCGGGACAGGGGCACAACGAGCAGTACTTC. Protein sequence: CATSDSGQGHNEQYF.

Ten or more counts support this clone. The chain combines TRBV5-1 with TRBJ2-1, with 10 bases fitting TRBD1. This CDR3 has 14 residues. Germline loops: CDR1 SGHRS, CDR2 YFSETQ. Germline trimming cut 8 bases from V and 7 bases from J; bases unmatched to any gene: 9. The chain's CDR3 is CASQTGGAGNEQFF. CDR3 DNA sequence: TGCGCCAGTCAGACAGGGGGCGCGGGGAATGAGCAGTTCTTC.

This clone was seen many times. The CDR3 DNA reads as TGTGCCAGCAGCTTACGGACTGAAATAGAGCAGTTCTTC. It is translated as CASSLRTEIEQFF. This rearrangement joins TRBV7-9 to TRBJ2-1, with a tentative D call TRBD2 (5 bases). V gave up 2 bases and J gave up 10 bases, with 12 bases separating them. Germline-derived CDR1 and CDR2 are SEHNR and FQNEAQ (reference sequence). The CDR3 covers 13 residues. Complete variable domain (other parts from reference TRBV7-9 and TRBJ2-1): DTGVSQNPRHKITKRGQNVTFRCDPISEHNRLYWYRQTLGQGPEFLTYFQNEAQLEKSRLLSDRFSAERPKGSFSTLEIQRTEQGDSAMYLCASSLRTEIEQFFGPGTRLTVL.

Only one count was recorded for this clone. This chain joins TRBV28 and TRBJ1-5, with D possibly being TRBD1 (6 bases). The CDR3 is 15 amino acids. Trimming shortened V by 5 bases and J by 2 bases, and 13 bases separated the two germline ends. CDR1 is MDHEN, CDR2 SYDVKM, per germline. The CDR3 loop reads CASSLGHGGNQPQHF. CDR3 in DNA: TGTGCCAGCAGTCTGGGACACGGTGGCAATCAGCCCCAGCATTTT.

J is TRBJ2-7 and V is TRBV11-3; 7 bases fit TRBD2. Germline trimming cut 3 bases from V and 7 bases from J; bases unmatched to any gene: 9. The germline gives CDR1 SGHNT, CDR2 YENEEA. The CDR3 is 14 amino acids. The CDR3 region is CASSLTSQPGEQYF. In DNA, the CDR3 is TGTGCCAGCAGCTTGACTAGCCAGCCAGGGGAGCAGTACTTC.

The chain is built from TRBV20-1 and TRBJ2-3, with 13 bases fitting TRBD2. Germline CDR1 DFQATT, CDR2 SNEGSKA (reference sequence). The CDR3 consists of 19 residues. Trimming took 3 bases from V and 3 from J; bases not matched to a gene: 15. The DNA for the CDR3 is TGCAGTGCTAGTGAAACTAGCGGGGGGGCCGGGGAGAGTACAGATACGCAGTATTTT. It translates to CSASETSGGAGESTDTQYF.

V gene TRBV5-8 combines with J gene TRBJ2-3; 10 bases match TRBD2. Per the germline V gene, CDR1 is SGHTS and CDR2 is YDEGEE. CDR3 size: 19 residues. V was clipped by 2 bases and J by 1 base; unmatched bases: 13. The CDR3 DNA is TGTGCCAGCAGCTTTCTTTTTACTAGCGGGGTCCGTGGCACAGATACGCAGTATTTT. It codes for CASSFLFTSGVRGTDTQYF.

This clone has only one observation. V and J are TRBV21-1 and TRBJ1-2; the table's D call, TRBD1, was not checked against the DNA. TRBV21-1 is a pseudogene. The CDR3 covers 14 residues. CDR3 amino acids: CASSKGRLTYGYTF. Here the CDR3 DNA reads TGTGCCAGCAGCAAAGGCAGGCTGACCTATGGCTACACCTTC.

The chain employs TRBV28 and TRBJ1-3, with D tentatively TRBD1 (5 bases). Trimming shortened V by 7 bases and J by 2 bases, and 9 bases separated the two germline ends. Germline values: CDR1 MDHEN, CDR2 SYDVKM. The CDR3 contains 13 residues. CDR3: CASTGGAGNTIYF. CDR3 DNA sequence: TGTGCCAGCACCGGAGGGGCTGGAAACACCATATATTTT.

The chain links TRBV13 to TRBJ1-4; TRBD1 agrees at 7 bases. CDR3 length equals 15 residues. The V segment lost 6 bases and the J segment 2 bases; nucleotides outside the gene matches: 6. Germline CDR1 PRHDT, CDR2 FYEKMQ (reference sequence). This CDR3 reads CASSPPGQTNEKLFF. CDR3 coding DNA: TGTGCCAGCAGTCCACCGGGACAGACTAATGAAAAACTGTTTTTT.

The rearrangement joins TRBV28 to TRBJ2-7; 8 bases agree with TRBD1. The CDR3 is 12 amino acids. Per the germline V gene, CDR1 is MDHEN and CDR2 is SYDVKM. After removal of 8 bases from V and 3 bases from J, the junction contained 3 bases not matched to a gene. The CDR3 sequence: CASRTGLYEQYF. The CDR3 bases are TGTGCCAGCCGGACAGGGCTCTACGAGCAGTACTTC.

This clone occurred once. The chain combines TRBV5-1 with TRBJ1-4; D not resolved. V was shortened by 4 bases and J by 5 bases, with 24 bases between the two germline ends. CDR3 length equals 18 residues. CDR1 is SGHRS, CDR2 YFSETQ, per germline. The CDR3 reads CASSPAGEARPQNEKLFF. The CDR3 bases are TGCGCCAGCAGCCCGGCGGGTGAAGCGCGGCCCCAAAATGAAAAACTGTTTTTT.

The chain links TRBV18 to TRBJ2-4; the match to TRBD1 covers 7 bases. Trimming removed 6 bases from V and 0 bases from J; junction bases left unmatched: 11. The germline V gene encodes CDR1 KGHSH and CDR2 LQKENI. The CDR3 has 17 amino acids. CDR3 sequence (DNA): TGTGCCAGCTCTCGGGGACAGATGCGACTAGCCAAAAACATTCAGTACTTC. Amino acid sequence: CASSRGQMRLAKNIQYF.

The chain's CDR3 is CASSPGRSAKGAEAFF. As DNA, the CDR3 is TGTGCCAGCAGCCCGGGTCGAAGTGCGAAAGGGGCTGAAGCTTTCTTT. V and J are TRBV7-2 and TRBJ1-1; D perhaps matches TRBD1 (5 bases). Trimming pared 5 bases from V and 6 bases from J, leaving 22 bases between. CDR1 and CDR2 from the germline V gene are SGHTA and FQGNSA. This CDR3 contains 16 residues.